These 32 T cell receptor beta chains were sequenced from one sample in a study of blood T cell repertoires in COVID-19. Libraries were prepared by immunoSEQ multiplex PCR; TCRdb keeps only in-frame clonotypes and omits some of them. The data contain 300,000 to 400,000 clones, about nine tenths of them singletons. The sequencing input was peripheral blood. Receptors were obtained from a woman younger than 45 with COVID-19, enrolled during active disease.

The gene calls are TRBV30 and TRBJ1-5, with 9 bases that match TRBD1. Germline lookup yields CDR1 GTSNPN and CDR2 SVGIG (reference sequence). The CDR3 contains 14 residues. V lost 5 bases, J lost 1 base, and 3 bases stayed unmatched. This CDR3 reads CAWAGTGSNQPQHF. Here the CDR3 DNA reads TGTGCCTGGGCCGGGACAGGGAGCAATCAGCCCCAGCATTTT.

CDR3 amino acids: CASSFAQGVKYNQPQHF. As DNA, the CDR3 is TGTGCCAGCAGCTTTGCACAGGGGGTGAAGTACAATCAGCCCCAGCATTTT. The chain uses TRBV7-8 and TRBJ1-5, with 8 bases fitting TRBD1. The CDR3 is 17 amino acids. V was pared by 3 bases and J by 3 bases, with 10 bases of the junction left unmatched. Germline CDR1 and CDR2: SGHVS and FQNEAQ.

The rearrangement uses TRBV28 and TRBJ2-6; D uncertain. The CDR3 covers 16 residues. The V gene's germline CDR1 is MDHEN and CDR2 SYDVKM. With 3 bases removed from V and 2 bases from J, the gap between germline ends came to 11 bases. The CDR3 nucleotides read TGTGCCAGCAGTTTGGTATCAATAGCTGGGGCCAACGTCCTGACTTTC. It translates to CASSLVSIAGANVLTF. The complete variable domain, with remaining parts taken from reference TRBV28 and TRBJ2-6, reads DVKVTQSSRYLVKRTGEKVFLECVQDMDHENMFWYRQDPGLGLRLIYFSYDVKMKEKGDIPEGYSVSREKKERFSLILESASTNQTSMYLCASSLVSIAGANVLTFGAGSRLTVL.

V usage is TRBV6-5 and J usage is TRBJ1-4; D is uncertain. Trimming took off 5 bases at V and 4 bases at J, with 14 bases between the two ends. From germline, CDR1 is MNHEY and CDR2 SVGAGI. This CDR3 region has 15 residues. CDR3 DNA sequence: TGTGCCAGCAGTCGCGCGACCCGGGGTAATGAAAAACTGTTTTTT. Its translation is CASSRATRGNEKLFF.

The CDR3: CASSLPWREGYNEQFF. In nucleotides, the CDR3 is TGTGCCAGCAGCCTCCCATGGCGGGAGGGTTACAATGAGCAGTTCTTC. The chain couples TRBV5-8 to TRBJ2-1, with 9 bases lining up with TRBD2. V shed 4 bases, J shed 4 bases, and the junction held 9 bases outside the gene matches. The CDR3 consists of 16 residues. Per the germline V gene, CDR1 is SGHTS and CDR2 is YDEGEE.

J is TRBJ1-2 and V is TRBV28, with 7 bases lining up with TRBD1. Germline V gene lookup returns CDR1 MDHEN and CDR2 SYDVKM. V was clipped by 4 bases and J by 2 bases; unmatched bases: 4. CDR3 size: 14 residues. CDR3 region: CASSSGQDNYGYTF. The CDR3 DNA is TGTGCCAGCAGTTCCGGACAGGACAACTATGGCTACACCTTC.

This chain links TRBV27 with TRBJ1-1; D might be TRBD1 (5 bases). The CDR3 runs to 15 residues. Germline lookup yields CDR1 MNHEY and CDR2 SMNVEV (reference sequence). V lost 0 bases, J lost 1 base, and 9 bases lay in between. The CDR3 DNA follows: TGTGCCAGCAGTTTATCACGGGGGGGGAACACTGAAGCTTTCTTT. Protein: CASSLSRGGNTEAFF.

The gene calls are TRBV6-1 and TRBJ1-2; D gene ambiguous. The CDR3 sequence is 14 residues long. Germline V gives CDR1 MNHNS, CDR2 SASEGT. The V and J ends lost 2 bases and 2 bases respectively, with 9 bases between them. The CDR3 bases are TGTGCCAGCAGTGAACATGGCGGAAACTATGGCTACACCTTC. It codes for CASSEHGGNYGYTF.

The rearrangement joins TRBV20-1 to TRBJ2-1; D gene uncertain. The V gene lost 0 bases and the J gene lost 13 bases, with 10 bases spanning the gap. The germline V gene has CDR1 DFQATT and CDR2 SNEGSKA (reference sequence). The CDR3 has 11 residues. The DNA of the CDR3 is TGCAGTGCTAGAGATCCGGTCGGTCAGTTCTTC. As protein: CSARDPVGQFF.

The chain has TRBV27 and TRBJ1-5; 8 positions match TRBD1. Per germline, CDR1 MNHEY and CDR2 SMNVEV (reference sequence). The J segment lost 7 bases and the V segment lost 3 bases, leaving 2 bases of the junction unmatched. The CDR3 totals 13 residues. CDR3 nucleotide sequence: TGTGCCAGCAGTTTTCACAGGGGGCAGCCCCAGCATTTT. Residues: CASSFHRGQPQHF.

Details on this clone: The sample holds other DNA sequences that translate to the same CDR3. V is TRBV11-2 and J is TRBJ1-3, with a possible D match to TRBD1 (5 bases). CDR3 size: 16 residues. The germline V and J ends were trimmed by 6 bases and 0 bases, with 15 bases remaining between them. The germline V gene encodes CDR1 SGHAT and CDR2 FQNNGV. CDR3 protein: CASRDLGLSSGNTIYF. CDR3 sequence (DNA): TGTGCCAGCAGAGATTTGGGGCTGAGCTCTGGAAACACCATATATTTT. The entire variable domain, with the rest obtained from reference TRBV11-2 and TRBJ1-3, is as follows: EAGVAQSPRYKIIEKRQSVAFWCNPISGHATLYWYQQILGQGPKLLIQFQNNGVVDDSQLPKDRFSAERLKGVDSTLKIQPAKLEDSAVYLCASRDLGLSSGNTIYFGEGSWLTVV.

The chain's CDR3 is CASSLGPNTEAFF. In DNA, the CDR3 is TGTGCCAGCAGCTTAGGGCCGAACACTGAAGCTTTCTTT. The chain employs TRBV11-2 and TRBJ1-1; D not resolved. Per germline, CDR1 SGHAT and CDR2 FQNNGV. The V and J ends lost 1 base and 1 base respectively, with 4 bases between them. The length of the CDR3 is 13 residues.

The DNA for the CDR3 is TGTGCCAGCAGCTTAGGATCACAGGAAGAGACCCAGTACTTC. This encodes CASSLGSQEETQYF. The chain recombines TRBV7-3 with TRBJ2-5; a possible D gene is TRBD1 (5 bases). Trimming took 2 bases from V and 3 from J, leaving 10 bases between them. This CDR3 comprises 14 residues. Germline CDR1 reads SGHTA; CDR2 reads FQGTGA.

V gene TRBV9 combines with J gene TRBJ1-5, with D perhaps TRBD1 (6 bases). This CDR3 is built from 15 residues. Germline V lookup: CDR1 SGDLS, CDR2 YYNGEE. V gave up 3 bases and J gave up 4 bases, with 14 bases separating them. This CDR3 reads CASSAVDRPNQPQHF. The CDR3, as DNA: TGTGCCAGCAGCGCTGTCGACAGGCCGAATCAGCCCCAGCATTTT.

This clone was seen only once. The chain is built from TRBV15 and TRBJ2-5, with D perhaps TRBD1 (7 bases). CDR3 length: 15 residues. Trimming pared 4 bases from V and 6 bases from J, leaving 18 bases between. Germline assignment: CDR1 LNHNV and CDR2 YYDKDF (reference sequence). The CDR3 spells CATSTEGAKGKTQYF. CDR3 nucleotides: TGTGCCACCAGCACGGAGGGGGCCAAGGGGAAGACCCAGTACTTC.

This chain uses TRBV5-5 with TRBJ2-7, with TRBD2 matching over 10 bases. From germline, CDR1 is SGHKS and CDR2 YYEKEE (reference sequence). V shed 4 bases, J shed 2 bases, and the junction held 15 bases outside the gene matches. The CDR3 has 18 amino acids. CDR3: CASSIGQVSSGSPYEQYF. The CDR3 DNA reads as TGTGCCAGCAGCATAGGACAGGTGTCTAGCGGGAGCCCCTACGAGCAGTACTTC.

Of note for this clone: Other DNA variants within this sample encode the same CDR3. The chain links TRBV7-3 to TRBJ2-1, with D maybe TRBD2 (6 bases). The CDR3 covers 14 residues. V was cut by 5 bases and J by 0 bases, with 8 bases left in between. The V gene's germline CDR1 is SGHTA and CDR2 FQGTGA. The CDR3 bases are TGTGCCAGCAGCCCCGGGGGCTCCTACAATGAGCAGTTCTTC. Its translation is CASSPGGSYNEQFF.

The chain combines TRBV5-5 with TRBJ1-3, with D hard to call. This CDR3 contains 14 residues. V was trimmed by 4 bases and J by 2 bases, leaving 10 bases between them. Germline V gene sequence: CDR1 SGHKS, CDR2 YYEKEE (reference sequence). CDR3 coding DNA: TGTGCCAGCAGCCTACAGTTTGCTGGAAACACCATATATTTT. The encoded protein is CASSLQFAGNTIYF.

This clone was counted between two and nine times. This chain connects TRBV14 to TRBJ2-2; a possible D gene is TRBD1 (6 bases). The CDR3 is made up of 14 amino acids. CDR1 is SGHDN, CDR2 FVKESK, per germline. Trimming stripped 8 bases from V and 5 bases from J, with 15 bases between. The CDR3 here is CASAAAGVTGELFF. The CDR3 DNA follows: TGTGCCAGCGCTGCAGCAGGGGTGACCGGGGAGCTGTTTTTT. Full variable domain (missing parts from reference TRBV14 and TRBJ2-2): EAGVTQFPSHSVIEKGQTVTLRCDPISGHDNLYWYRRVMGKEIKFLLHFVKESKQDESGMPNNRFLAERTGGTYSTLKVQPAELEDSGVYFCASAAAGVTGELFFGEGSRLTVL.

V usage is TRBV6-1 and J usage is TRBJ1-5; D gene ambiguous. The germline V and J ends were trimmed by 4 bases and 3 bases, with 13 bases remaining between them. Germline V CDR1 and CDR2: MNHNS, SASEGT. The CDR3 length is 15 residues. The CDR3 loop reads CASSAALILNQPQHF. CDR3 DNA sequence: TGTGCCAGCAGTGCAGCCTTAATCCTCAATCAGCCCCAGCATTTT.

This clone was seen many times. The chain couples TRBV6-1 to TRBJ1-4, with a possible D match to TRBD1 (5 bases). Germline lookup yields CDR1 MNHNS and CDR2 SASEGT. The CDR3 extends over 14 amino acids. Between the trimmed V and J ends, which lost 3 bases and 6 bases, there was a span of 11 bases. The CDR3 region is CASSDRRGDEKLFF. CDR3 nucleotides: TGTGCCAGCAGTGACCGGAGGGGCGATGAAAAACTGTTTTTT.

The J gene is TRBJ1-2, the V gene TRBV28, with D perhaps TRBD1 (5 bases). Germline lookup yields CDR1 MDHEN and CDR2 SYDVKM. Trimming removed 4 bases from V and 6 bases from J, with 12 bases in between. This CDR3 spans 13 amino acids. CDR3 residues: CASSSSWGDGYTF. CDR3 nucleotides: TGTGCCAGCAGTTCCTCTTGGGGGGATGGCTACACCTTC.

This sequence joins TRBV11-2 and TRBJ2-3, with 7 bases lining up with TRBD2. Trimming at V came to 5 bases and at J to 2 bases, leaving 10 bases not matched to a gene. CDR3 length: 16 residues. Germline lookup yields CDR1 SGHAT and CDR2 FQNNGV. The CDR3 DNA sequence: TGTGCCAGCAGCCTTTCTTGGCGGGAGTTCACAGATACGCAGTATTTT. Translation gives CASSLSWREFTDTQYF. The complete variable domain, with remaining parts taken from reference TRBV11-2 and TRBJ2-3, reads EAGVAQSPRYKIIEKRQSVAFWCNPISGHATLYWYQQILGQGPKLLIQFQNNGVVDDSQLPKDRFSAERLKGVDSTLKIQPAKLEDSAVYLCASSLSWREFTDTQYFGPGTRLTVL.

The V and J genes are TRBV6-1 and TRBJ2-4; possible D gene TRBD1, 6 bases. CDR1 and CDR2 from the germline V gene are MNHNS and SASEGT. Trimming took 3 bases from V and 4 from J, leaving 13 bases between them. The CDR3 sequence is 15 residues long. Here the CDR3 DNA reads TGTGCCAGCAGTGAGTTTTACAGGGCTAAAAACATTCAGTACTTC. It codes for CASSEFYRAKNIQYF.

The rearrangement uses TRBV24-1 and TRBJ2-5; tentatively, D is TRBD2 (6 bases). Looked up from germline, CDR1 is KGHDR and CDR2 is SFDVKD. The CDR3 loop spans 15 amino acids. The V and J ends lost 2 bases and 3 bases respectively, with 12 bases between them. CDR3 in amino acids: CATSDSGRGKETQYF. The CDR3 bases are TGTGCCACCAGTGATTCGGGACGGGGGAAAGAGACCCAGTACTTC.

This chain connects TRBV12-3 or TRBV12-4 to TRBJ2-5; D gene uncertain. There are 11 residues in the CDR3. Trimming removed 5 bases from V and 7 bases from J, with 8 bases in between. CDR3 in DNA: TGTGCCAGCAGTAGCGACGTGACCCAGTACTTC. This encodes CASSSDVTQYF.

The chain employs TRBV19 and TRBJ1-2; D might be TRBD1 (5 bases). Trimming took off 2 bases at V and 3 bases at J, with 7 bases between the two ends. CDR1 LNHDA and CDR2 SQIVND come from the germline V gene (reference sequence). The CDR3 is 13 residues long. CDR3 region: CASSIQGDYGYTF. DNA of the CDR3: TGTGCCAGTAGTATACAGGGCGACTATGGCTACACCTTC.

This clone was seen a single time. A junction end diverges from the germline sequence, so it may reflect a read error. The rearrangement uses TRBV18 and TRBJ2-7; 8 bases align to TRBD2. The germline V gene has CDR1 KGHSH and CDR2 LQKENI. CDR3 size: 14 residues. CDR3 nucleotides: TGTGCCAACTCACCTACTAGCGGCTACTACGAGCAGTACTTC. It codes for CANSPTSGYYEQYF.

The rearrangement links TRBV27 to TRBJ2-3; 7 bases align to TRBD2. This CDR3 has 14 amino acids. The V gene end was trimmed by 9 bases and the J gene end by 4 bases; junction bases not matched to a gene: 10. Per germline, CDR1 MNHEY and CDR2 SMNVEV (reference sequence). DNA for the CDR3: TGTGCCAGTACTCGAAGCGGGATCTCAGATACGCAGTATTTT. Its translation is CASTRSGISDTQYF.

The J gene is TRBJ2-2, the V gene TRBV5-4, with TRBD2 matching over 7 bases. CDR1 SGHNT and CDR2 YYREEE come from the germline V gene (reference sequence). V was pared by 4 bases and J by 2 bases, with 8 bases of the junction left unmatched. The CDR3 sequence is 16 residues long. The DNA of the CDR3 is TGTGCCAGCAGCGCCCAACTAGCGTACAACACCGGGGAGCTGTTTTTT. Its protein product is CASSAQLAYNTGELFF.

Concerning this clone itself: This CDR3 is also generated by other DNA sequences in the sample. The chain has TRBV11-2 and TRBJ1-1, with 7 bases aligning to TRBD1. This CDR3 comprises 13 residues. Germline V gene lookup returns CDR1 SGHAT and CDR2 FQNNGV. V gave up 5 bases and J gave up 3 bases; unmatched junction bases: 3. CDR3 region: CASSLGQDTEAFF. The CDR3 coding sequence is TGTGCCAGCAGCCTCGGACAGGACACTGAAGCTTTCTTT. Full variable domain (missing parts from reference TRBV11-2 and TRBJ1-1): EAGVAQSPRYKIIEKRQSVAFWCNPISGHATLYWYQQILGQGPKLLIQFQNNGVVDDSQLPKDRFSAERLKGVDSTLKIQPAKLEDSAVYLCASSLGQDTEAFFGQGTRLTVV.

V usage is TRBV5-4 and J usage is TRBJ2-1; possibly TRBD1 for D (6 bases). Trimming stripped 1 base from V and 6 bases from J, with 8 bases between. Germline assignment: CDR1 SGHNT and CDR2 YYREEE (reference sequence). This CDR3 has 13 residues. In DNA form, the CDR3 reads TGTGCCAGCAGCTTGTCCAGGGGCAATGAGCAGTTCTTC. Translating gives CASSLSRGNEQFF.